These T cell receptor beta chains were read from a single sample in a study of T cell responses to AZD1222 COVID-19 vaccine. Assay used: immunoSEQ multiplex PCR; TCRdb lists only in-frame clones, some missing. The top ten clones hold 7.5% of a sample with 80,000 to 100,000 clones, about 89% of them seen once. Source: peripheral blood, taken on day 0 of AZD1222 vaccination. Every receptor here comes from an adult in good health. CDR3s include the opening cysteine and the closing phenylalanine or tryptophan. Some rows mark clone size as missing; the rest say once, few, many or name a class of expanded clone.

j_gene	v_gene	abundance	CDR3aa
TRBJ2-7	TRBV6-5	few	CASSYSILGYEQYF
TRBJ1-2	TRBV28	-	CASSNSGLAYGYTF
TRBJ2-1	TRBV7-2	once	CASRRTSGNNEQFF
TRBJ1-2	TRBV12-3/TRBV12-4	once	CASSQGQVGGYTF
TRBJ1-3	TRBV5-4	-	CASSFGTGNTIYF
TRBJ2-2	TRBV5-5	-	CASSLNIRGTGELFF
TRBJ2-4	TRBV29-1	-	CSVYSQQNIQYF
TRBJ2-5	TRBV7-2	-	CASSSLQGGETQYF
TRBJ2-5	TRBV7-3	-	CASSQITRETQYF
TRBJ1-2	TRBV12-3/TRBV12-4	-	CASSFPSPQTF
TRBJ1-1	TRBV11-2	once	CASSLRTDTTEAFF
TRBJ2-5	TRBV3-1/TRBV3-2	-	CASSSRGAETQYF
TRBJ1-2	TRBV5-1	few	CASSEQQGGNLYGYTF
TRBJ1-2	TRBV9	-	CASSVEGAGYGYTF
TRBJ2-1	TRBV7-8	-	CASSRDRNNEQFF
TRBJ2-1	TRBV11-1	-	CASSPREGDNEQFF
TRBJ1-2	TRBV19	-	CASSIADSPTYGYTF